This TCR beta chain originates from a study of T cells in women clearing cervical HPV infection. Study as a whole: Case blood was drawn when the lesion was first found; control blood after infection became undetectable. Regarding the study as a whole: CIN3+ cases had significantly higher TCR repertoire richness than controls, but evenness did not differ.

About this clone: The antigen remains undetermined.

The assay was immunoSEQ multiplex PCR, and TCRdb's table has in-frame clones only and misses some. The table counts tens of thousands of clones; 7.5% to 10% lies in the top ten. HPV was found by MY09/MY11 PCR and dot-blot genotyping. The sequencing input was blood buffy coat. This sequence was found in a woman between 18 and 69 years old with a cervical HPV16 infection that either progressed to CIN3+ or cleared (not recorded which).

The CDR3 DNA, read in part, is TGTGCCAGCAGCCCAACAGGGGTCCCCTACAATGAG. Translation gives CASSPTGVPYNE. The complete CDR3 sequence is CASSPTGVPYNEQFF. V and J are TRBV9 and TRBJ2-1; 7 nucleotides line up with TRBD1. The missing CDR3 end, 3 residues past where the read stops, is filled in from the germline J gene. This CDR3 is built from 15 residues. V shed 4 bases and J 2 bases; nucleotides not matched to a gene: 6. Germline CDR1 SGDLS, CDR2 YYNGEE.